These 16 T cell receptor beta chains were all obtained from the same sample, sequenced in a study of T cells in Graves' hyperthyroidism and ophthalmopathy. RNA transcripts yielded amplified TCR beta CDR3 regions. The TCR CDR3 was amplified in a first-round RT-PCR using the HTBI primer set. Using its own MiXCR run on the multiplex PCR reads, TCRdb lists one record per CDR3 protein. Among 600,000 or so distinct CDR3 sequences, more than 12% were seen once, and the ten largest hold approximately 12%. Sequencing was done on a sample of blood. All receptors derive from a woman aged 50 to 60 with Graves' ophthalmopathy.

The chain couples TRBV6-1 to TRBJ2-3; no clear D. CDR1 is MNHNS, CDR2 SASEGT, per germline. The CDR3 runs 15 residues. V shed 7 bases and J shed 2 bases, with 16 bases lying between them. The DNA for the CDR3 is TGTGCCAGCACTCGTATTCAACAAAACACAGATACGCAGTATTTT. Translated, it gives CASTRIQQNTDTQYF.

The CDR3 protein is CASSQGEGNTIYF. Here the CDR3 DNA reads TGTGCCAGCAGCCAAGGCGAGGGTAACACCATATATTTT. V usage is TRBV3-1 and J usage is TRBJ1-3; no clear D. Germline assignment: CDR1 LGHDT and CDR2 YNNKEL (reference sequence). This CDR3 is built from 13 residues. Trimming took 1 base from V and 7 from J, leaving 8 bases between them.

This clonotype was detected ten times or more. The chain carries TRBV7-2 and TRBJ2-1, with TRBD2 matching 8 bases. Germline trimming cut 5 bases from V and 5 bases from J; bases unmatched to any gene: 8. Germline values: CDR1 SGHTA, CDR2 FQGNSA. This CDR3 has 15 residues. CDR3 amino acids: CASSRPTSDHNEQFF. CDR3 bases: TGTGCCAGCAGCCGACCGACTAGCGACCACAATGAGCAGTTCTTC.

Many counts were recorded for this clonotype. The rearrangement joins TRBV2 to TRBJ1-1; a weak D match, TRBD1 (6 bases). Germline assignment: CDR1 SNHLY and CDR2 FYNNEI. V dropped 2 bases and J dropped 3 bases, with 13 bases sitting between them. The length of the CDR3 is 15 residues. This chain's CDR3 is CASSEFGGADTEAFF. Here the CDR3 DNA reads TGTGCCAGCAGTGAATTTGGGGGCGCCGACACTGAAGCTTTCTTT.

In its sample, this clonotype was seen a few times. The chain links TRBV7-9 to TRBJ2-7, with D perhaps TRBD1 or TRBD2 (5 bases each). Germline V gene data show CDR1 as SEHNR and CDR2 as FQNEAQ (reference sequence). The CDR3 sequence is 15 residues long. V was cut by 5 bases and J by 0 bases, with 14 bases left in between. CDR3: CASSAGPGSSYEQYF. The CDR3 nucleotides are TGTGCCAGCAGCGCCGGTCCAGGGAGCTCCTACGAGCAGTACTTC.

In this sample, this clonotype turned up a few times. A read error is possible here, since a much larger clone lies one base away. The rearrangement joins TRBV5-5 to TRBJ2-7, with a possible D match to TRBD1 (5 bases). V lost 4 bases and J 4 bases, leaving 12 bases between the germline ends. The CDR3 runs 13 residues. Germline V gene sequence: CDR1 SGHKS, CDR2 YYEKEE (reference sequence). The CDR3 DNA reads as TGTGCCAGCAGCCCGTCATCAGGGTACGAGCAGTACTTC. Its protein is CASSPSSGYEQYF.

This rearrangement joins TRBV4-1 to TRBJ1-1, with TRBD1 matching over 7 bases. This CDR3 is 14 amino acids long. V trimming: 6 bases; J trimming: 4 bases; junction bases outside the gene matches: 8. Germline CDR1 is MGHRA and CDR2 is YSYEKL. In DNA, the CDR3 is TGCGCCAGCAGTTCGACAGGGAGAGTCACTGAAGCTTTCTTT. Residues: CASSSTGRVTEAFF.

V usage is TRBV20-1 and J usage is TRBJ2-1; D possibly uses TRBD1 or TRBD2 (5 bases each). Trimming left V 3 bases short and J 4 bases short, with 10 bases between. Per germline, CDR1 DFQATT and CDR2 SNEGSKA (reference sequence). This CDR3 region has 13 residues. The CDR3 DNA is TGCAGTGCTAGGGGGGACCCGTACAATGAGCAGTTCTTC. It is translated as CSARGDPYNEQFF.

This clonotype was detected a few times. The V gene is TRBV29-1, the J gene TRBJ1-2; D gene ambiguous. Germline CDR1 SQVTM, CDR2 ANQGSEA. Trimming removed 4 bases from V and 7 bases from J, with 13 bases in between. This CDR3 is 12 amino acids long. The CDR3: CSVGPDTLGYTF. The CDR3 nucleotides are TGCAGCGTTGGACCAGATACCCTTGGCTACACCTTC.

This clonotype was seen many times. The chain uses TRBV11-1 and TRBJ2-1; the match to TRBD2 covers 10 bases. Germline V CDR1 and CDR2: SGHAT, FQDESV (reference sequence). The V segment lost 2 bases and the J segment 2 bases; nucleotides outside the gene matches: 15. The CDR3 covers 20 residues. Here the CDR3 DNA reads TGTGCCAGCAGCTTAAATCCTAGCGGGAGAGCGGTAGCCCCCTACAATGAGCAGTTCTTC. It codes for CASSLNPSGRAVAPYNEQFF.

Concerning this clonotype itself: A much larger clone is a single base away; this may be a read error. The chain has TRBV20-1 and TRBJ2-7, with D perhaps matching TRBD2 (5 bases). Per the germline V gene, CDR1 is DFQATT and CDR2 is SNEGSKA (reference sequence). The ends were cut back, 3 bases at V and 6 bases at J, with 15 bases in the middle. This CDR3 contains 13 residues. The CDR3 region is CSARAEVPSEQYF. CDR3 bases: TGCAGTGCTAGGGCGGAGGTTCCATCCGAGCAGTACTTC.

CDR3 DNA: TGTGCCAGCAGCTTGGGCAGCGCGCTCGGGGAGCAGTACTTC. The encoded protein is CASSLGSALGEQYF. This rearrangement joins TRBV11-2 to TRBJ2-7; D not certain. The V gene's germline CDR1 is SGHAT and CDR2 FQNNGV. The CDR3 sequence is 14 residues long. The V end lost 3 bases, the J end lost 7 bases, and 16 bases lay between the germline ends.

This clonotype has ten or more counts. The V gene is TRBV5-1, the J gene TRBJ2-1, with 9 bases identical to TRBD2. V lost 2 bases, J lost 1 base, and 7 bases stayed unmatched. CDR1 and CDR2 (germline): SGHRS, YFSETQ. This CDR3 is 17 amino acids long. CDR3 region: CASSLGLAGRSYNEQFF. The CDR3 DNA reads TGCGCCAGCAGCTTAGGGCTAGCGGGACGATCCTACAATGAGCAGTTCTTC.

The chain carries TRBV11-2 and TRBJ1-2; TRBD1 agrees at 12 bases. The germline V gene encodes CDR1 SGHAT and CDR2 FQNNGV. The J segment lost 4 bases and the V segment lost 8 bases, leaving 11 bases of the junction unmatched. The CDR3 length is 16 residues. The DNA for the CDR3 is TGTGCCAGCTCACCACTCGGGACAGGGGGCGCCTATGGCTACACCTTC. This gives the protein CASSPLGTGGAYGYTF.

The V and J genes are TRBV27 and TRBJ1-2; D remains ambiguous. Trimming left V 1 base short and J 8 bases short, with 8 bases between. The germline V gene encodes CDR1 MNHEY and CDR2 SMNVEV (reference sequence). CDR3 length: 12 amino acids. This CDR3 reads CASSLFGRGYTF. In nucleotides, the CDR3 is TGTGCCAGCAGTTTATTCGGGAGAGGCTACACCTTC.

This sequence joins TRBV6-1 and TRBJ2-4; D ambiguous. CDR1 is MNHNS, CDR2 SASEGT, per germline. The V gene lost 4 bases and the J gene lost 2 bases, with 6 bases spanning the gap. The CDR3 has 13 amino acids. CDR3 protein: CASSGTSKNIQYF. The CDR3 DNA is TGTGCCAGCAGTGGGACCTCCAAAAACATTCAGTACTTC.